This T cell receptor (beta chain) was sequenced for a study of human T cells and chemical hapten exposure. About the research overall: Sensitization used 2% DPC on around 2 cm by around 2 cm upper inner arm skin. Diagnoses of alopecia areata, totalis or universalis occurred in mostly female patients.

Time point described: patch test 2, 6 weeks after DPC sensitization. Treatment meaning: therapeutic diphenylcyclopropenone sensitization with weekly scalp DPC. This clonotype was picked up many times. Germline CDR1 reads DFQATT; CDR2 reads SNEGSKA (reference sequence). This CDR3 is 13 amino acids long. Trimming at V came to 3 bases and at J to 6 bases, leaving 5 bases not matched to a gene. MiXCR, run by TCRdb on the RACE reads, gives a single entry per CDR3 protein. The sample records 330,000 or so distinct CDR3 sequences, 6% to 7% being singletons. V gene TRBV20-1 combines with J gene TRBJ1-5, with 7 bases identical to TRBD1. The sequencing here drew on whole blood, taken in connection with sensitization to the hapten diphenylcyclopropenone (DPC). The TCR comes from a woman aged 18-29 years with alopecia areata. Some clones in this sample may be carry-over from other donors' samples. The CDR3 sequence: CSASTGVGQPQHF. The DNA of the CDR3 is TGCAGTGCTAGTACAGGGGTGGGTCAGCCCCAGCATTTT.